The clone carrying this T cell receptor (beta chain) was seen at least ten times. No antigen is known for it. The data are from a study of T-cell reconstitution after alpha-beta-depleted transplantation in children. V shed 6 bases and J shed 3 bases, with 12 bases lying between them. Germline CDR1 reads DFQATT; CDR2 reads SNEGSKA (reference sequence). The CDR3 is 13 amino acids. Points from the study as a whole: Once a year had passed after transplant, T-cell counts and diversity came mostly from newly produced T cells.

The TCRbeta library incorporated unique molecular identifiers. One entry per CDR3 protein results from TCRdb running MiXCR on the PCR reads. This sample has 40,000 to 55,000 distinct CDR3 sequences; roughly 5% occur once, and the top ten carry 30%. The source is a female patient aged 2-9 years who had a stem cell transplant for aplastic anemia, so the T cells may come from the graft donor. The sequencing used PBMCs, mostly from graft donor cells, collected 60 days after TCRalphabeta/CD19-depleted stem cell transplant. The V gene is TRBV20-1, the J gene TRBJ1-5, with D possibly matching TRBD1 (6 bases). This chain's CDR3 is CSASRQANQPQHF. CDR3 nucleotide sequence: TGCAGTGCGAGTCGACAGGCCAATCAGCCCCAGCATTTT.